This entry concerns a single T cell receptor beta chain. As yet, its antigen is unknown. The data are from a study of blood T cells in healthy people across ages. Study as a whole: About one barcoded beta molecule per two T cells was the capture yield of template switching.

Study-level findings and limits: The percentage of naive T cells correlated strongly with TCR beta diversity. With age, beta diversity per million T cells declined roughly linearly, significantly by 40. Changes seen in expanded clonotypes were possibly confounded by donor CMV status left unknown.

The authors ran a second PCR of 7 to 11 cycles using a sample-barcoded 5' primer and a J-beta primer mix. TCRdb called the 5' RACE reads again in MiXCR, with one record for every CDR3 protein. The sample has over a million distinct CDR3 sequences, around 55% seen once. The CDR3 has 16 residues. V was shortened by 5 bases and J by 7 bases, with 18 bases between the two germline ends. CDR1 is LNHNV and CDR2 is YYDKDF in the germline V gene (reference sequence). The clonotype comes from a man aged 18 to 30 in good health. The chain recombines TRBV15 with TRBJ1-6; TRBD1 is a possible D gene (6 bases). The material sequenced was blood. The CDR3 region is CATSGGYRAQNSPLHF. The CDR3, as DNA: TGTGCCACCAGCGGCGGATACAGGGCGCAAAATTCACCCCTCCACTTT.